Shown below are 10 T cell receptor beta chains from a single sample sequenced in a study of tumour-infiltrating T cells in Burkitt lymphoma. Method: immunoSEQ multiplex PCR; TCRdb's copy keeps in-frame clones and lacks some. In the table there are roughly 8,500 clones, roughly 73% of which are singletons. Sequenced material: tumor tissue. The origin of the receptors is a human donor with diffuse large B-cell lymphoma.

This sequence joins TRBV6-5 and TRBJ1-2; D is ambiguous. This CDR3 comprises 14 residues. CDR1 is MNHEY and CDR2 is SVGAGI in the germline V gene. Trimming cost V 4 bases and J 1 base, with 10 bases left between them. The CDR3 loop reads CASSFLGLNYGYTF. CDR3 in DNA: TGTGCCAGCAGTTTCTTAGGGCTTAACTATGGCTACACCTTC.

The chain couples TRBV18 to TRBJ1-2; D unresolved. V was clipped by 0 bases and J by 6 bases, with 8 bases between them. The CDR3 runs 13 residues. CDR1 KGHSH and CDR2 LQKENI come from the germline V gene. CDR3: CASSPPGGDGYTF. CDR3 bases: TGTGCCAGCTCACCACCGGGCGGTGATGGCTACACCTTC.

This chain links TRBV5-4 with TRBJ1-2; 11 nucleotides match TRBD1. J gave up 4 bases and V 3 bases, and 8 bases lay outside the gene matches. CDR3 length equals 16 residues. Germline V gene sequence: CDR1 SGHNT, CDR2 YYREEE (reference sequence). The CDR3: CASSSDRGLRSYGYTF. The CDR3, as DNA: TGTGCCAGCAGCTCGGACAGGGGGCTGAGGTCCTATGGCTACACCTTC.

This clone was observed a handful of times. V and J are TRBV27 and TRBJ1-1; no reliable D call. Per the germline V gene, CDR1 is MNHEY and CDR2 is SMNVEV (reference sequence). The CDR3 has 15 amino acids. V was cut by 0 bases and J by 4 bases, with 12 bases left in between. This CDR3 is CASSLSHSPTTEAFF. The CDR3 DNA reads as TGTGCCAGCAGTTTATCCCATAGCCCCACCACTGAAGCTTTCTTT.

The chain recombines TRBV4-3 with TRBJ1-1, with D hard to call. Germline loops: CDR1 LGHNA, CDR2 YSLEER. The CDR3 runs 11 residues. Trimming stripped 4 bases from V and 11 bases from J, with 11 bases between. The CDR3 reads CASSPQSGAFF. DNA for the CDR3: TGCGCCAGCAGCCCGCAATCTGGGGCTTTCTTT.

The chain recombines TRBV9 with TRBJ1-1; D is unclear. The germline V and J ends were trimmed by 4 bases and 0 bases, with 7 bases remaining between them. CDR3 size: 13 residues. Germline V gene sequence: CDR1 SGDLS, CDR2 YYNGEE. CDR3 amino acids: CASSPQMNTEAFF. For the CDR3, the DNA is TGTGCCAGCAGCCCCCAGATGAACACTGAAGCTTTCTTT.

This clone occurred a few times. The V and J genes are TRBV19 and TRBJ1-6; D not certain. Trimming cost V 0 bases and J 6 bases, with 21 bases left between them. This CDR3 contains 19 residues. Germline V lookup: CDR1 LNHDA, CDR2 SQIVND (reference sequence). The CDR3 here is CASSIDPGRQLGRNSPLHF. CDR3 DNA: TGTGCCAGTAGTATAGATCCAGGCCGCCAGCTCGGGCGTAATTCACCCCTCCACTTT. The full variable domain, with the rest looked up from reference TRBV19 and TRBJ1-6, is DGGITQSPKYLFRKEGQNVTLSCEQNLNHDAMYWYRQDPGQGLRLIYYSQIVNDFQKGDIAEGYSVSREKKESFPLTVTSAQKNPTAFYLCASSIDPGRQLGRNSPLHFGNGTRLTVT.

The V call is TRBV7-9, the J call TRBJ1-4; D is unclear. Germline lookup yields CDR1 SEHNR and CDR2 FQNEAQ (reference sequence). Trimming left V 8 bases short and J 7 bases short, with 11 bases between. This CDR3 spans 12 amino acids. Written as DNA, the CDR3 is TGTGCCAGCGGAGGGATTAGTGAAAAACTGTTTTTT. Residues: CASGGISEKLFF.

CDR3 region: CASSQHRGQRETQYF. As DNA, the CDR3 is TGCGCCAGCAGCCAGCACAGGGGGCAGCGAGAGACCCAGTACTTC. The chain couples TRBV4-1 to TRBJ2-5; 9 bases are a match to TRBD1. The CDR3 length is 15 residues. Unmatched junction bases numbered 6, after V lost 3 bases and J lost 4 bases. The germline gives CDR1 MGHRA, CDR2 YSYEKL.

Comments on this clone: The DNA is left out, because the CDR3 cannot be placed on it with certainty; the CDR3 is given as TCRdb lists it. This sequence joins TRBV9 and TRBJ2-2; the DNA was not used to check the table's D call, TRBD2. CDR1 and CDR2 (germline): SGDLS, YYNGEE. With termini counted, the CDR3 has 16 amino acids. Here the CDR3 reads CASSPYEWTPPGSCFF.